The sequence of this T cell receptor (beta chain) was determined in a study of CDR3 diversity in severe acne. Germline loops: CDR1 MNHEY, CDR2 SVGAGI. Trimming took off 8 bases at V and 3 bases at J, with 17 bases between the two ends. This CDR3 is built from 14 residues. TCRdb analysed the PCR reads with MiXCR anew, one entry per CDR3 protein. The sample has about 98,000 distinct CDR3 sequences, 51% seen once. The sequenced material came from blood. The TCR was taken from a male donor with acne. The V gene is TRBV6-5, the J gene TRBJ2-7; possibly TRBD1 or TRBD2 for D (7 bases each). CDR3 in DNA: TGTGCCAGCTCCAGGGGGGGGCCGAACTACGAGCAGTACTTC. This sequence encodes CASSRGGPNYEQYF.